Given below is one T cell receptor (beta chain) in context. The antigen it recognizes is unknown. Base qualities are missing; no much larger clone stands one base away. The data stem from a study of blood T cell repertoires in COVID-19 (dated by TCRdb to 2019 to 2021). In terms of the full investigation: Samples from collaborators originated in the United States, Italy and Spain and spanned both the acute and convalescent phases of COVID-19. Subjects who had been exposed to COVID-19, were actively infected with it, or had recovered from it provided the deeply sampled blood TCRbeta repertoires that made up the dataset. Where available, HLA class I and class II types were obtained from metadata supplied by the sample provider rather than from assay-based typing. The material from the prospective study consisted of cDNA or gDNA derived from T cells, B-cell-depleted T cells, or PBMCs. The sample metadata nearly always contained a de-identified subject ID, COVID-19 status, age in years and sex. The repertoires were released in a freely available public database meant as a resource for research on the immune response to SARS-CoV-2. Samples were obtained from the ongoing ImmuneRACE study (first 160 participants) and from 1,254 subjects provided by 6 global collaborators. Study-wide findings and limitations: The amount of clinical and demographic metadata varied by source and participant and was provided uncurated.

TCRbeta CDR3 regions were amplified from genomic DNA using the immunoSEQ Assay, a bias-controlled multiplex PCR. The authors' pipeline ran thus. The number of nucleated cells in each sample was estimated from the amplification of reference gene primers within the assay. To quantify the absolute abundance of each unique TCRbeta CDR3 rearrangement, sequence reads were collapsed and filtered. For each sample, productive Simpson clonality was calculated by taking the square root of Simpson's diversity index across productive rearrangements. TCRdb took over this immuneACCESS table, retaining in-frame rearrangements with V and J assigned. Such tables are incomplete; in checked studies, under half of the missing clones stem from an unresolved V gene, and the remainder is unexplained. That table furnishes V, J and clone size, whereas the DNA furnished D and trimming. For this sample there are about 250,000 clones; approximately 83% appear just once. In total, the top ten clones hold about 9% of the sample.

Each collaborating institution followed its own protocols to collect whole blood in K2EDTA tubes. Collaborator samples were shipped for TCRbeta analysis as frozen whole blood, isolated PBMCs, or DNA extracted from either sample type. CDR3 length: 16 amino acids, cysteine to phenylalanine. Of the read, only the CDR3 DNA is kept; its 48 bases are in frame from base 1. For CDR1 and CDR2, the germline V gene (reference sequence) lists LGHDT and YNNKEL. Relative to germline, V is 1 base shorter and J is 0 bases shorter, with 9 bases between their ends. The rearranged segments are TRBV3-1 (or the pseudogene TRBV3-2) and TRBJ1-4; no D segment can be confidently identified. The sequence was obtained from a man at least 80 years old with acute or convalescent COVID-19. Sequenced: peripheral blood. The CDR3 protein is CASSQGAVATNEKLFF. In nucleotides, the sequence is TGTGCCAGCAGCCAAGGGGCAGTTGCAACTAATGAAAAACTGTTTTTT.